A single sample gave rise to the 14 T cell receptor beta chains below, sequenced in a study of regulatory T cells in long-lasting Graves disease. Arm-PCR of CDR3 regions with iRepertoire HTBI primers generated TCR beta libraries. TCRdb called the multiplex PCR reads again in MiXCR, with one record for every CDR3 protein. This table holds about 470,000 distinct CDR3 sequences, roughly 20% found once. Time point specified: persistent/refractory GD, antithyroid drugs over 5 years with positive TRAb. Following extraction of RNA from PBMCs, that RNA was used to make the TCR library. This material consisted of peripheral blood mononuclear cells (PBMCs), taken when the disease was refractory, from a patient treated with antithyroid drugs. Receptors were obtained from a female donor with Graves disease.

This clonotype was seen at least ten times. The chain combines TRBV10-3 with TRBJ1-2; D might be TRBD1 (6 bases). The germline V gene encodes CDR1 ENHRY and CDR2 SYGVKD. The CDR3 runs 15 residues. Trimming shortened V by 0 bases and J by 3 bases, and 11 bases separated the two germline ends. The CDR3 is CAISESRQAYYGYTF. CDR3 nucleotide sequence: TGTGCCATCAGTGAGTCCCGACAGGCATACTATGGCTACACCTTC.

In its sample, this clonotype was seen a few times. The CDR3 DNA reads TGTGCCTGGACAGGCCAGGGGTACGAGCAGTACTTC. Its protein is CAWTGQGYEQYF. The genes are TRBV30 and TRBJ2-7, with D possibly TRBD1 on 6 matching bases. The germline CDR1 and CDR2 sequences are GTSNPN and SVGIG (reference sequence). V was pared by 4 bases and J by 4 bases, with 11 bases between. This CDR3 region has 12 residues.

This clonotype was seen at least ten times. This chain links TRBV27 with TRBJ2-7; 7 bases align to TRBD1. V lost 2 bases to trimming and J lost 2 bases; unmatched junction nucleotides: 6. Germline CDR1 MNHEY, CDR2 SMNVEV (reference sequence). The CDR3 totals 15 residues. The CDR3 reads CASSLKGQRTYEQYF. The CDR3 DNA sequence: TGTGCCAGCAGTTTAAAGGGACAGAGGACCTACGAGCAGTACTTC.

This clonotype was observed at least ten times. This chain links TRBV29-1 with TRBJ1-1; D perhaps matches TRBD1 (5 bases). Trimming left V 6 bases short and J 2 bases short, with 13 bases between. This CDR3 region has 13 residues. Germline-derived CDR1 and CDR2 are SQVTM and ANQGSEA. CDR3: CSVTGERNTEAFF. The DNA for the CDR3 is TGCAGCGTGACGGGGGAAAGAAACACTGAAGCTTTCTTT.

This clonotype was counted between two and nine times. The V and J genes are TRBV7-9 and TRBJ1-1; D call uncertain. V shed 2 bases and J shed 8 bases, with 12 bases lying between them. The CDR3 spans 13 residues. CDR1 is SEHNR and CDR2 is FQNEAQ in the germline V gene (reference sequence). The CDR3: CASSLNSGGEAFF. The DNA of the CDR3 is TGTGCCAGCAGCTTAAACAGCGGTGGGGAAGCTTTCTTT.

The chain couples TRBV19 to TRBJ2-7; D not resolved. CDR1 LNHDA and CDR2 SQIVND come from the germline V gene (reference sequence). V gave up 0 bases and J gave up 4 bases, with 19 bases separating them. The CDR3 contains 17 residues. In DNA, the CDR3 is TGTGCCAGTAGTATAGATCACGGGCAGGCCGACCAGTACGAGCAGTACTTC. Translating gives CASSIDHGQADQYEQYF.

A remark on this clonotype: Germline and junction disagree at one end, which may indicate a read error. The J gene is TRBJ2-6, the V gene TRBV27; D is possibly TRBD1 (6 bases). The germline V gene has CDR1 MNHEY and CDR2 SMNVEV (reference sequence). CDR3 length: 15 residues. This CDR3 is CASSPQGTGANDLTF. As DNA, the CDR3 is TGTGCCAGCAGTCCACAGGGCACTGGGGCCAACGACCTGACTTTC.

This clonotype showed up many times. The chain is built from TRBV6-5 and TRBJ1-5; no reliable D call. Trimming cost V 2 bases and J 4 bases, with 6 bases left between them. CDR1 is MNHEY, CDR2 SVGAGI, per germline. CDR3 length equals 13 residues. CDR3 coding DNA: TGTGCCAGCAGTTACAGGTGGAATCAGCCCCAGCATTTT. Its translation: CASSYRWNQPQHF.

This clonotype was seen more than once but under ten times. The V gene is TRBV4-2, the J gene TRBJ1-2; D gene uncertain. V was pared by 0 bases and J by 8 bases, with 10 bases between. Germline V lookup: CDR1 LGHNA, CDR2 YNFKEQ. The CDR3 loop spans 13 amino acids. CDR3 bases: TGTGCCAGCAGCCAAGAGCGAGGAGGAGGCTACACCTTC. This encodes CASSQERGGGYTF.

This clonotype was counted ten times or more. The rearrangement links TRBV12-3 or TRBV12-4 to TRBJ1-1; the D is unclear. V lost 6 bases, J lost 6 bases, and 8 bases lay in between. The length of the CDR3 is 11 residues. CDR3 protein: CASRVMAEAFF. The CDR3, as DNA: TGTGCCAGCAGGGTTATGGCTGAAGCTTTCTTT.

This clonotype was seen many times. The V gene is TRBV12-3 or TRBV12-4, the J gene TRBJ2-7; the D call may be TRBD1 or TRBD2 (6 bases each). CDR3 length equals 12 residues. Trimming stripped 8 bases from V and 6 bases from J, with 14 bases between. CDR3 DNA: TGTGCCAGCTTGGAGGGGGGCGGCGAGCAGTACTTC. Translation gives CASLEGGGEQYF.

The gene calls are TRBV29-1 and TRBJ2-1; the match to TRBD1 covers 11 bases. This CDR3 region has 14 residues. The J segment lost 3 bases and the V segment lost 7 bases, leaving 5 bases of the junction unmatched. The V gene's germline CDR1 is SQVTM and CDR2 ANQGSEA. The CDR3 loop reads CSATGQGVYNEQFF. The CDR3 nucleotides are TGCAGCGCTACGGGACAGGGGGTCTACAATGAGCAGTTCTTC.

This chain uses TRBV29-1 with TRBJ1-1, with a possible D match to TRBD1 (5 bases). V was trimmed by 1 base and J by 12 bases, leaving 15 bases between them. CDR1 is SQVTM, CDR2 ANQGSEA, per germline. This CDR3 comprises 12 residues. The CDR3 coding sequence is TGCAGCGTTGAAGGTCTGGACACGGTAACTTTCTTT. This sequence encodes CSVEGLDTVTFF.

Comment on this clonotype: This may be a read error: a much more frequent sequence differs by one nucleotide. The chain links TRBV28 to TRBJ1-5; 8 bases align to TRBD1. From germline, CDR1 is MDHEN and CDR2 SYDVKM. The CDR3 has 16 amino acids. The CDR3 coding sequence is TGTGCCAGCAGCAAAGGACAGGGCCAAATTGATCAGCCCCGGCATTTT. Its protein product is CASSKGQGQIDQPRHF. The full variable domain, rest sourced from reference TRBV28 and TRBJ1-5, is DVKVTQSSRYLVKRTGEKVFLECVQDMDHENMFWYRQDPGLGLRLIYFSYDVKMKEKGDIPEGYSVSREKKERFSLILESASTNQTSMYLCASSKGQGQIDQPRHFGDGTRLSIL.